The rows below give T cell receptor beta chains drawn from one sample of a study of early T cells in non-severe SARS-CoV-2 infection. MiXCR, applied by TCRdb to the 5' RACE reads, yields one record per CDR3 protein. The sample includes approximately 83,000 distinct CDR3 sequences, 11% to 15% of them seen just once. Sequencing was done on a sample of whole blood. Receptors originate from an adult who was a healthcare worker with PCR-confirmed SARS-CoV-2 infection or an uninfected control (not recorded which). CDR3s include the opening cysteine and the closing phenylalanine or tryptophan. The D gene is left open where the match is weak. The size entry is marked missing in some rows and otherwise reads once, few, many or a size class.

>TRBV6-1|TRBD1|TRBJ1-1|.
CAIPRTGLGTEAFF
TGTGCCATTCCAAGGACAGGACTTGGCACTGAAGCTTTCTTT
>TRBV9|.|TRBJ1-2|few
CASSVDGTNYGYTF
TGTGCCAGCAGCGTAGACGGGACTAACTATGGCTACACCTTC
>TRBV28|TRBD1|TRBJ1-4|few
CATGQGNEKLFF
TGTGCCACCGGACAGGGGAATGAAAAACTGTTTTTT
>TRBV14|.|TRBJ2-7|.
CASSPDGSWRYEQYF
TGTGCCAGCAGCCCCGATGGCAGTTGGCGCTACGAGCAGTACTTC
>TRBV6-6|.|TRBJ1-6|.
CASSYPGHWSGNSPLHF
TGTGCCAGCAGTTACCCGGGCCACTGGAGCGGGAATTCACCCCTCCACTTT
>TRBV6-2/TRBV6-3|TRBD1|TRBJ2-7|.
CASSYYQGAYEQYF
TGTGCCAGCAGTTACTACCAGGGGGCCTACGAGCAGTACTTC
>TRBV28|.|TRBJ2-7|few
CASSDPSVASYEQYF
TGTGCCAGCAGTGACCCATCAGTGGCCTCCTACGAGCAGTACTTC
>TRBV27|TRBD1|TRBJ1-5|many
CASSLSALFGTGWLYSNQPQHF
TGTGCCAGCAGTTTGTCTGCTTTGTTCGGGACAGGGTGGCTATATAGCAATCAGCCCCAGCATTTT
>TRBV6-6|TRBD2|TRBJ2-2|.
CASRAGGNTGELFF
TGTGCCAGCAGAGCGGGGGGAAACACCGGGGAGCTGTTTTTT
>TRBV29-1|.|TRBJ2-7|many
CSVRTAPYEQYF
TGCAGCGTTAGGACAGCGCCCTACGAGCAGTACTTC
>TRBV20-1|.|TRBJ1-2|many
CSAAEVYGYTF
TGCAGTGCTGCGGAAGTCTATGGCTACACCTTC
>TRBV24-1|.|TRBJ1-2|.
CATSDAGTNYGYTF
TGTGCCACCAGTGATGCAGGGACTAACTATGGCTACACCTTC
>TRBV29-1|TRBD1|TRBJ2-5|.
CSARGETQYF
TGCAGCGCCAGGGGGGAGACCCAGTACTTC
>TRBV6-6|.|TRBJ2-7|.
CASSSRNYEQYF
TGTGCCAGCAGTTCCCGCAACTACGAGCAGTACTTC
>TRBV28|.|TRBJ2-5|.
CASSLPGQFLHF
TGTGCCAGCAGTTTACCAGGACAGTTTTTGCACTTC
>TRBV12-3/TRBV12-4|.|TRBJ1-2|few
CASSPGGAANYGYTF
TGTGCCAGCAGCCCGGGGGGGGCCGCTAACTATGGCTACACCTTC
>TRBV7-3|.|TRBJ2-3|few
CASRAGRNTDTQYF
TGTGCCAGCAGGGCGGGACGGAACACAGATACGCAGTATTTT
>TRBV6-2/TRBV6-3|TRBD2|TRBJ2-5|many
CASSYSGLAAETQYF
TGTGCCAGCAGTTACTCGGGACTAGCGGCTGAGACCCAGTACTTC
>TRBV29-1|.|TRBJ2-7|few
CSGRTDRYEQYF
TGCAGCGGCCGGACAGATCGCTACGAGCAGTACTTC
>TRBV15|TRBD1|TRBJ1-5|many
CATSSQGADQPQHF
TGTGCCACCAGCTCACAGGGGGCCGATCAGCCCCAGCATTTT
>TRBV28|.|TRBJ2-7|many
CASSVGVGYEQYF
TGTGCCAGCAGTGTCGGGGTAGGCTACGAGCAGTACTTC
>TRBV4-3|TRBD2|TRBJ2-1|.
CASSQGTSGYNEQFF
TGCGCCAGCAGCCAGGGGACTAGCGGATACAATGAGCAGTTCTTC
>TRBV6-6|.|TRBJ1-6|few
CASSTRGRGTYLHF
TGTGCCAGCAGTACCCGAGGTAGGGGGACGTACCTCCACTTT
>TRBV19|.|TRBJ1-1|few
CASSRGEYPNTEAFF
TGTGCCAGTAGTAGGGGGGAGTATCCGAACACTGAAGCTTTCTTT
>TRBV28|.|TRBJ2-1|.
CASTPVASRPQFF
TGTGCCAGCACTCCGGTGGCTAGCCGCCCGCAGTTCTTC
>TRBV6-5|TRBD2|TRBJ2-3|few
CASSSLGRGVTDTQYF
TGTGCCAGCAGTTCGCTAGGGCGGGGGGTCACAGATACGCAGTATTTT
>TRBV6-1|.|TRBJ1-5|.
CASIGQYSNQPQHF
TGTGCCAGCATTGGACAATATAGCAATCAGCCCCAGCATTTT
>TRBV12-3/TRBV12-4|.|TRBJ1-6|.
CASSSTGPDSPLHF
TGTGCCAGCAGCTCGACAGGCCCGGATTCACCCCTCCACTTT
>TRBV5-1|TRBD1|TRBJ1-6|few
CASSYSGGNSPLHF
TGCGCCAGCAGCTACTCAGGGGGTAATTCACCCCTCCACTTT
>TRBV30|.|TRBJ2-7|once
CAWSVDSSYEQYF
TGTGCCTGGAGTGTAGACAGCTCCTACGAGCAGTACTTC
>TRBV11-2|.|TRBJ2-1|few
CASSLVGRSAPYNEQFF
TGTGCCAGCAGCTTAGTGGGTCGCTCGGCCCCCTACAATGAGCAGTTCTTC
>TRBV12-3/TRBV12-4|.|TRBJ2-7|few
CASSLYSTYEQYF
TGTGCCAGCAGTTTGTACAGTACCTACGAGCAGTACTTC
>TRBV18|.|TRBJ1-1|.
CASSPRGVSNTEAFF
TGTGCCAGCTCACCAAGGGGGGTTTCTAACACTGAAGCTTTCTTT
>TRBV6-2/TRBV6-3|TRBD2|TRBJ2-3|many
CASQGLANRGDTQYF
TGTGCCAGTCAGGGACTAGCAAACAGGGGAGATACGCAGTATTTT
>TRBV6-2/TRBV6-3|TRBD1|TRBJ2-5|few
CASSYSGGGETQYF
TGTGCCAGCAGTTACTCAGGGGGCGGGGAGACCCAGTACTTC
>TRBV20-1|TRBD2|TRBJ2-7|many
CSARRLAGDSYEQYF
TGCAGTGCTAGAAGACTAGCGGGGGACTCCTACGAGCAGTACTTC
>TRBV6-5|.|TRBJ2-2|many
CASSTYTGELFF
TGTGCCAGCAGTACGTACACCGGGGAGCTGTTTTTT
>TRBV2|.|TRBJ2-1|.
CASSGGLNEQFF
TGTGCCAGCAGTGGGGGACTCAATGAGCAGTTCTTC
>TRBV3-1|TRBD1|TRBJ2-7|once
CASRDRDRGPYEQYF
TGTGCCAGCAGAGACAGGGACAGGGGCCCCTACGAGCAGTACTTC
>TRBV12-5|TRBD1|TRBJ1-2|few
CASGSTGNYGYTF
TGTGCTAGTGGCTCGACAGGGAACTATGGCTACACCTTC
>TRBV18|.|TRBJ2-3|.
CASSQIRTDTQYF
TGTGCCAGCTCACAAATTAGGACAGATACGCAGTATTTT
>TRBV7-3|TRBD1|TRBJ1-3|.
CASSLTGGKDTIYF
TGTGCCAGCAGCCTGACAGGGGGCAAGGACACCATATATTTT
>TRBV28|.|TRBJ2-6|few
CASTPTVGRNVLTF
TGTGCCAGCACCCCGACAGTCGGGAGAAACGTCCTGACTTTC
>TRBV7-9|.|TRBJ1-3|few
CASSLIKRGGNTIYF
TGTGCCAGCAGCTTGATAAAAAGGGGAGGAAACACCATATATTTT
>TRBV29-1|TRBD1|TRBJ1-2|few
CSVVYGTGTQGYTF
TGCAGCGTTGTTTACGGGACAGGGACGCAGGGCTACACCTTC
>TRBV7-6|.|TRBJ2-2|.
CASSLGASAGRKVTGELFF
TGTGCCAGCAGCTTAGGAGCGTCGGCAGGACGAAAAGTCACCGGGGAGCTGTTTTTT
>TRBV20-1|.|TRBJ1-6|many
CSASATGDSLTLHF
TGCAGTGCTAGCGCGACAGGAGATTCTCTCACCCTCCACTTT
>TRBV19|.|TRBJ1-5|.
CDSSWDTNQPQHF
TGTGACAGTAGTTGGGACACTAATCAGCCCCAGCATTTT
>TRBV5-5|.|TRBJ2-1|few
CASSLLQNNEQFF
TGTGCCAGCAGCTTGTTACAGAACAATGAGCAGTTCTTC
>TRBV6-1|.|TRBJ1-3|.
CASETSGNTIYF
TGTGCCAGCGAAACCTCTGGAAACACCATATATTTT
>TRBV7-8|.|TRBJ1-6|many
CASSLQGGNSPLHF
TGTGCCAGCAGCTTACAAGGGGGTAATTCACCCCTCCACTTT
>TRBV20-1|TRBD1|TRBJ1-4|many
CSARARGTGDEKLFF
TGCAGTGCTAGAGCCAGGGGGACAGGGGATGAAAAACTGTTTTTT
>TRBV12-3/TRBV12-4|.|TRBJ1-4|.
CASSSRASRGEKLFF
TGTGCCAGCAGTTCCCGGGCCTCCCGAGGGGAAAAACTGTTTTTT
>TRBV2|.|TRBJ2-3|many
CASSGWGASTDTQYF
TGTGCCAGCAGTGGCTGGGGGGCTAGCACAGATACGCAGTATTTT
>TRBV12-3/TRBV12-4|.|TRBJ1-3|few
CASSFNIGNTIYF
TGTGCCAGCAGTTTTAACATTGGAAACACCATATATTTT
>TRBV7-9|.|TRBJ2-2|.
CASASNPGELFF
TGTGCCAGCGCCTCTAATCCCGGGGAGCTGTTTTTT
>TRBV12-3/TRBV12-4|TRBD2|TRBJ2-1|.
CASSLTSGYENEQFF
TGTGCCAGCAGTTTAACTAGCGGCTATGAAAATGAGCAGTTCTTC